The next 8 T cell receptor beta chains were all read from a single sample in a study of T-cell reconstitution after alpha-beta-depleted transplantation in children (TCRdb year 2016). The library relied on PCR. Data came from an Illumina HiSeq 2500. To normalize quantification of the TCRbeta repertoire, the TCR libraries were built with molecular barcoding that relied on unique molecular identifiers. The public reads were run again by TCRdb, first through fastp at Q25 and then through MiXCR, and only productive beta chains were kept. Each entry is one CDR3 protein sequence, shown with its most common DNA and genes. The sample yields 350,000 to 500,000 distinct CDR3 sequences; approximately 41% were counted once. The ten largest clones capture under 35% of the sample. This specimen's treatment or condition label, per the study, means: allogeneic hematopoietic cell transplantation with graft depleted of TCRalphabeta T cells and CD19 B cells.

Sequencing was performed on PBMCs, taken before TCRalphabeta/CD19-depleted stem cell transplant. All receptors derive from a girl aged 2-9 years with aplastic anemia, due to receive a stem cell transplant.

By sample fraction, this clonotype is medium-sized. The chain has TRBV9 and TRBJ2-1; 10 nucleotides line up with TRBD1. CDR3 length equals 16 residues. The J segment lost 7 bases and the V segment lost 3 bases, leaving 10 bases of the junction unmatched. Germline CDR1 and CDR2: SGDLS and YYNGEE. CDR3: CASSDPKTGGLNEQFF. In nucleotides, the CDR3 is TGTGCCAGCAGCGACCCGAAGACAGGGGGCTTGAATGAGCAGTTCTTC.

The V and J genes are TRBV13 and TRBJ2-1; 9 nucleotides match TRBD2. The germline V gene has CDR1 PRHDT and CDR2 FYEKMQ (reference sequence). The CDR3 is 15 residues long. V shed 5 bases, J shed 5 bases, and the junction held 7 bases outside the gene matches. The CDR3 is CASSLGLAINNEQFF. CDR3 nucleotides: TGTGCCAGCAGCCTCGGACTAGCGATAAACAATGAGCAGTTCTTC.

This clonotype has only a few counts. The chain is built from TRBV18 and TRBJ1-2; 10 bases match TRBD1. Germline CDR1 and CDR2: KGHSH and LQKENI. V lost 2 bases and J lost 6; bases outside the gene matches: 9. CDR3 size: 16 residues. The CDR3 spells CASSPYVRDRGNGYTF. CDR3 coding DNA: TGTGCCAGCTCACCATATGTCCGGGACAGGGGTAATGGCTACACCTTC.

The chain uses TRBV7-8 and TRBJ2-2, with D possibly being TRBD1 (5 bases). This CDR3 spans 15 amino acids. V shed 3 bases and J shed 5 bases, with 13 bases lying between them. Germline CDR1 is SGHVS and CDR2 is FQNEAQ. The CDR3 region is CASSFSAAGTGELFF. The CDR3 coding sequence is TGTGCCAGCAGCTTCTCGGCCGCAGGGACCGGGGAGCTGTTTTTT. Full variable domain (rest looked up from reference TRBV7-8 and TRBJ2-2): GAGVSQSPRYKVAKRGQDVALRCDPISGHVSLFWYQQALGQGPEFLTYFQNEAQLDKSGLPSDRFFAERPEGSVSTLKIQRTQQEDSAVYLCASSFSAAGTGELFFGEGSRLTVL.

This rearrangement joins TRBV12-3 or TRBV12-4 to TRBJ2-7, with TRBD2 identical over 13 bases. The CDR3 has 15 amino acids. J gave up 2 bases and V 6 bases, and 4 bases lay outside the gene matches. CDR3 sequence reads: CASSRGLAGTYEQYF. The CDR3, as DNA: TGTGCCAGCAGCCGGGGACTAGCGGGGACCTACGAGCAGTACTTC.

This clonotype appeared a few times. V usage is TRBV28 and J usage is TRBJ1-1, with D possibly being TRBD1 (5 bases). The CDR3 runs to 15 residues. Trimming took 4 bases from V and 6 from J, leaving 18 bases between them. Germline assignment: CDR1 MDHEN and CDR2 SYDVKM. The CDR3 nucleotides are TGTGCCAGCAGTTCCCCCGGGTGGGGGGGGGCTGAAGCTTTCTTT. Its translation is CASSSPGWGGAEAFF.

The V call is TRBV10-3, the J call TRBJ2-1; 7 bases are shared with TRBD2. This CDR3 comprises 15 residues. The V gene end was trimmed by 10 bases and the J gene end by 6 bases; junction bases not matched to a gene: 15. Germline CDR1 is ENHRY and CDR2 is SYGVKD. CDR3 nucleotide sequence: TGTGCCACCAGGATAGCGGGCGAGGCCTCCAATGAGCAGTTCTTC. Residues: CATRIAGEASNEQFF.

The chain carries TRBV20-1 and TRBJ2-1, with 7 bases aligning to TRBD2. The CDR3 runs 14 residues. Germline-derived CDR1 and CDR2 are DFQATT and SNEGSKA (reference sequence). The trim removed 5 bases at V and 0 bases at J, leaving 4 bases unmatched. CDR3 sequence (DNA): TGCAGTGCTCCCGGGACTACCTCCTACAATGAGCAGTTCTTC. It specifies CSAPGTTSYNEQFF.